The T cell receptor (beta chain) described here comes from a study of T cell repertoires in cytomegalovirus infection. Germline CDR1 is LGHNT and CDR2 is FRNRAP. The CDR3 has 16 amino acids. Deletions cut 3 bases from V and 7 bases from J, with 18 bases between. One entry per CDR3 protein results from TCRdb running MiXCR on the reads. The sample consists of about 310,000 distinct CDR3 sequences, about 17% of them appearing once. This rearrangement joins TRBV12-5 to TRBJ2-2; maybe TRBD1 (6 bases). Sequencing used PBMCs. This TCR came from a human donor in good health (CMV status not recorded). Some clones in this sample may be carry-over from other donors' samples. The CDR3 nucleotides read TGTGCTAGTGGTTTCGCCTCATCAGGGGTTTTCGGGGAGCTGTTTTTT. This gives the protein CASGFASSGVFGELFF.